This T cell receptor (beta chain) was captured in a study of Ad26.COV2.S vaccination and SARS-CoV-2 variants. Findings of the study overall: Reportedly, spike-specific CD8+ and CD4+ T cell responses achieved substantial breadth once vaccination had taken place. Non-spike TCR breadth was similar in vaccine and placebo recipients.

Sequencing was performed with immunoSEQ multiplex PCR; in TCRdb, only in-frame clones are kept and a portion is missing. Of roughly 100,000 clones in the sample, around three quarters are singletons; the top ten hold 17%. Turning to this clone: Its antigen is unknown.

The sequenced sample was peripheral blood, obtained after recovery from COVID-19. The receptor was isolated from a human donor who had recovered from COVID-19.

Here the CDR3 DNA reads TGTGCCAGCATCGCGACAGGGCCCTATGGCTACACCTTC. It yields the protein CASIATGPYGYTF. The V and J genes are TRBV6-5 and TRBJ1-2; 7 bases fit TRBD1. Looked up from germline, CDR1 is MNHEY and CDR2 is SVGAGI. V lost 7 bases and J lost 4; bases outside the gene matches: 6. The CDR3 consists of 13 residues.